This T cell receptor (beta chain) was obtained from a study of blood T cells in healthy people across ages. Using a J-beta primer mix together with a sample-barcoded 5' primer, a second PCR was run for roughly 7 to 11 cycles. Sequencing of every sample gave 3 million or more CDR3-containing paired-end reads. A single record per CDR3 protein comes from TCRdb applying MiXCR to the 5' RACE reads. The data hold 1.5 million to 2 million distinct CDR3 sequences, with roughly 32% observed a single time. This CDR3 comprises 16 residues. Germline loops: CDR1 LNHNV, CDR2 YYDKDF (reference sequence). J was trimmed by 4 bases and V by 4 bases; bases with no gene match: 12. With respect to this clonotype: The antigen remains undetermined.

The study's findings and limits: It was not possible, with unsorted PBMCs, to conclusively compare naive and antigen-experienced cells.

What was sequenced was blood. The receptor was isolated from a woman in her 30s in good health. The chain combines TRBV15 with TRBJ2-7; 8 positions agree with TRBD2. CDR3 protein: CATSTGRAGEGYEQYF. The DNA of the CDR3 is TGTGCCACCAGCACCGGACGAGCGGGAGAAGGATACGAGCAGTACTTC.